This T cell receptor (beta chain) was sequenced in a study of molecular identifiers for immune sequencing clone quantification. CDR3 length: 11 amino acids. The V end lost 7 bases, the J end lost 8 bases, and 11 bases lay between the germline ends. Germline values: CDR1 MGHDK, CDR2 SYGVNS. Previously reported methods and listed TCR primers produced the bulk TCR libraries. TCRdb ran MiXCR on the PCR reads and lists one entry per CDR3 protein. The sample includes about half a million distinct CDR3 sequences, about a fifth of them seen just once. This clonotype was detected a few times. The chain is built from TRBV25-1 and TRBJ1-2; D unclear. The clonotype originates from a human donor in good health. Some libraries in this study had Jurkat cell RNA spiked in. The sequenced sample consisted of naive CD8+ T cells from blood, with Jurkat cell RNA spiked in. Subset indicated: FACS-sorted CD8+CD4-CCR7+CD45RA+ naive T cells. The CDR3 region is CASKHPRGYTF. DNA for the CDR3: TGTGCCAGCAAACATCCCAGGGGCTACACCTTC.